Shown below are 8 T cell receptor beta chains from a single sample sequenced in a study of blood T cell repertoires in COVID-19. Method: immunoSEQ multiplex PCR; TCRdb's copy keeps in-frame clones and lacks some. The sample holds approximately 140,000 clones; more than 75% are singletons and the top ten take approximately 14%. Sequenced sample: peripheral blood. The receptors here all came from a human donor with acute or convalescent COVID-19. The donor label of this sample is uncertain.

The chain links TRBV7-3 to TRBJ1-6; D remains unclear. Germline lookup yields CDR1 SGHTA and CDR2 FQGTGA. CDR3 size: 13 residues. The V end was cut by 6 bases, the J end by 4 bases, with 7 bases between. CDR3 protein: CASSSAYNSPLHF. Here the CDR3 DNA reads TGTGCCAGCAGTTCAGCGTATAATTCACCCCTCCACTTT.

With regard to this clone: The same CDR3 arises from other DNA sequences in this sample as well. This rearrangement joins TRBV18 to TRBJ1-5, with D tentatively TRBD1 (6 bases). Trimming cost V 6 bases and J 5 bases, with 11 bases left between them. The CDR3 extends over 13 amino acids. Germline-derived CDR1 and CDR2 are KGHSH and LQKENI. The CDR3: CASSPTGDQPQHF. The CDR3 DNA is TGTGCCAGCTCCCCGACAGGAGATCAGCCCCAGCATTTT. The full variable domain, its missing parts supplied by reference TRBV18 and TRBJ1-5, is NAGVMQNPRHLVRRRGQEARLRCSPMKGHSHVYWYRQLPEEGLKFMVYLQKENIIDESGMPKERFSAEFPKEGPSILRIQQVVRGDSAAYFCASSPTGDQPQHFGDGTRLSIL.

CDR3 sequence reads: CASSRGSGLLYEQYF. CDR3 coding DNA: TGTGCCAGCAGCCGGGGGTCGGGACTCCTCTACGAGCAGTACTTC. J is TRBJ2-7 and V is TRBV5-5, with TRBD2 as a possible D gene (6 bases). Deletions cut 4 bases from V and 3 bases from J, with 17 bases between. Germline CDR1 is SGHKS and CDR2 is YYEKEE (reference sequence). The CDR3 length is 15 residues.

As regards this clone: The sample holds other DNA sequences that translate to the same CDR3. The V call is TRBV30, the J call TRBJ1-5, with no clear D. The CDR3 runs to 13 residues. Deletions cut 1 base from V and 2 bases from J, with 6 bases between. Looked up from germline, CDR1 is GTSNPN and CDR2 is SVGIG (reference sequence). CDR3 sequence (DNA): TGTGCCTGGAGTGGCGGGGGCAATCAGCCCCAGCATTTT. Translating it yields CAWSGGGNQPQHF.

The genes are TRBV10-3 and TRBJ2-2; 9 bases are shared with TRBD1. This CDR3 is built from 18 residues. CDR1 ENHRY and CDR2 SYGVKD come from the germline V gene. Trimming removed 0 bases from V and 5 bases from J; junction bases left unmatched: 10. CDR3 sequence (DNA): TGTGCCATCAGTGAGTCATCCGGGACAGGGAGACGAACCGGGGAGCTGTTTTTT. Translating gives CAISESSGTGRRTGELFF.

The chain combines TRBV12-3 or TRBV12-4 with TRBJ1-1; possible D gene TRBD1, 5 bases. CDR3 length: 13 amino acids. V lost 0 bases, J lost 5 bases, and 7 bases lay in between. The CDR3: CASSLAEGTEAFF. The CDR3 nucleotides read TGTGCCAGCAGTTTAGCGGAGGGGACTGAAGCTTTCTTT.

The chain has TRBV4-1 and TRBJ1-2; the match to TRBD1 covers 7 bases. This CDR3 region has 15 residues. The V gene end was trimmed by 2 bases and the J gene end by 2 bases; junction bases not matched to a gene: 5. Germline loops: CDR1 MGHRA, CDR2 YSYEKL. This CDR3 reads CASSQREGANYGYTF. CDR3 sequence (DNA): TGCGCCAGCAGCCAACGGGAGGGGGCCAACTATGGCTACACCTTC.

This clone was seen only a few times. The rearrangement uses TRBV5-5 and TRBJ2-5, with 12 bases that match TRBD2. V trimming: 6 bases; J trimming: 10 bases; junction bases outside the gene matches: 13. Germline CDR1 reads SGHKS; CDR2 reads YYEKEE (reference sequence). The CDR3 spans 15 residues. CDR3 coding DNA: TGTGCCAGCAAATCACTAGCGGGGGGCGGGTCGGACCAGTACTTC. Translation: CASKSLAGGGSDQYF.